One sample yielded the 13 T cell receptor beta chains listed below, sequenced in a study of OX40 agonist ivuxolimab in advanced cancers. Clones were sequenced by immunoSEQ multiplex PCR, and TCRdb holds only the in-frame ones, with some missing. Of 60,000 or so clones in the sample, approximately 86% are singletons; the top ten hold over 8.5%. The sample was CD4+ or CD8+ T cells sorted from blood, taken in a trial of the OX40 agonist ivuxolimab. The receptors derive from an adult with an advanced solid tumor such as melanoma, head and neck, liver or kidney cancer.

This chain joins TRBV7-6 and TRBJ2-4; D is unclear. Germline assignment: CDR1 SGHVS and CDR2 FNYEAQ. The V and J ends lost 1 base and 7 bases respectively, with 11 bases between them. This CDR3 is 14 amino acids long. The CDR3 loop is CASSLGPILNIQYF. The CDR3 bases are TGTGCCAGCAGCTTAGGTCCGATATTGAACATTCAGTACTTC.

This chain joins TRBV29-1 and TRBJ1-3; no clear D. From germline, CDR1 is SQVTM and CDR2 ANQGSEA. V lost 4 bases and J lost 0, with 7 bases in between. The CDR3 runs 13 residues. For the CDR3, the DNA is TGCAGCGTTGGAGGCCTCTCTGGAAACACCATATATTTT. Amino acids: CSVGGLSGNTIYF. Full variable domain (outside the CDR3, taken from reference TRBV29-1 and TRBJ1-3): SAVISQKPSRDICQRGTSLTIQCQVDSQVTMMFWYRQQPGQSLTLIATANQGSEATYESGFVIDKFPISRPNLTFSTLTVSNMSPEDSSIYLCSVGGLSGNTIYFGEGSWLTVV.

The chain links TRBV11-2 to TRBJ2-2; a weak D match, TRBD1 (5 bases). This CDR3 spans 15 amino acids. With 5 bases removed from V and 4 bases from J, the gap between germline ends came to 14 bases. Germline CDR1 reads SGHAT; CDR2 reads FQNNGV. The CDR3 DNA sequence: TGTGCCAGCAGCCCAGGACATCTCGGCACCGGGGAGCTGTTTTTT. Its protein is CASSPGHLGTGELFF.

This clone was picked up one time. The chain links TRBV7-2 to TRBJ2-3, with D perhaps matching TRBD1 (5 bases). V gave up 3 bases and J gave up 3 bases, with 13 bases separating them. This CDR3 region has 15 residues. In germline, CDR1 is SGHTA, CDR2 FQGNSA. In nucleotides, the CDR3 is TGTGCCAGCAGCTTGACGGCCAGGGTAACAGATACGCAGTATTTT. It specifies CASSLTARVTDTQYF. Looking up the rest from reference TRBV7-2 and TRBJ2-3 gives the full variable domain: GAGVSQSPSNKVTEKGKDVELRCDPISGHTALYWYRQSLGQGLEFLIYFQGNSAPDKSGLPSDRFSAERTGGSVSTLTIQRTQQEDSAVYLCASSLTARVTDTQYFGPGTRLTVL.

This sequence joins TRBV9 and TRBJ2-1, with a possible D match to TRBD2 (6 bases). This CDR3 is built from 11 residues. Germline CDR1 and CDR2: SGDLS and YYNGEE. With 3 bases removed from V and 15 bases from J, the gap between germline ends came to 13 bases. CDR3 DNA sequence: TGTGCCAGCAGCGGAGGAGGGCCCAGGTTCTTC. As protein: CASSGGGPRFF.

In this sample, this clone turned up once. The chain has TRBV5-8 and TRBJ2-2, with 9 bases aligning to TRBD1. The ends lost 10 bases at V and 3 bases at J; junction bases unmatched: 1. Germline CDR1 and CDR2: SGHTS and YDEGEE. This CDR3 is built from 12 residues. CDR3 in DNA: TGTGCCGGGGACAGGGACACCGGGGAGCTGTTTTTT. It is translated as CAGDRDTGELFF.

The chain uses TRBV7-2 and TRBJ2-5; 9 bases fit TRBD2. Looked up from germline, CDR1 is SGHTA and CDR2 is FQGNSA. V lost 2 bases and J lost 4; bases outside the gene matches: 11. This CDR3 spans 17 amino acids. CDR3 loop: CASSLLGQREVGETQYF. The CDR3 region has the DNA TGTGCCAGCAGCTTATTGGGGCAGCGGGAGGTGGGAGAGACCCAGTACTTC. Full variable domain (outside the CDR3, taken from reference TRBV7-2 and TRBJ2-5): GAGVSQSPSNKVTEKGKDVELRCDPISGHTALYWYRQSLGQGLEFLIYFQGNSAPDKSGLPSDRFSAERTGGSVSTLTIQRTQQEDSAVYLCASSLLGQREVGETQYFGPGTRLLVL.

The chain joins TRBV15 to TRBJ2-1; D is unclear. Trimming removed 6 bases at V and 0 bases at J, with 6 bases between. Germline V CDR1 and CDR2: LNHNV, YYDKDF (reference sequence). This CDR3 spans 13 amino acids. As DNA, the CDR3 is TGTGCCACCAGGGCTATCTCCTACAATGAGCAGTTCTTC. As protein: CATRAISYNEQFF.

The genes are TRBV5-1 and TRBJ1-1; D not resolved. V was pared by 0 bases and J by 1 base, with 7 bases between. This CDR3 has 14 residues. In germline, CDR1 is SGHRS, CDR2 YFSETQ. As DNA, the CDR3 is TGCGCCAGCAGCTTGGAACAACCGAACACTGAAGCTTTCTTT. Its protein is CASSLEQPNTEAFF.

V is TRBV4-1 and J is TRBJ1-5, with unresolved D. Trimming removed 0 bases at V and 7 bases at J, with 16 bases between. The CDR3 loop spans 16 amino acids. From germline, CDR1 is MGHRA and CDR2 YSYEKL. CDR3 loop: CASSQDVVGRRQPQHF. In DNA, the CDR3 is TGCGCCAGCAGCCAAGATGTCGTGGGCCGCAGGCAGCCCCAGCATTTT.

The chain uses TRBV14 and TRBJ2-5, with 7 bases that match TRBD1. CDR1 is SGHDN and CDR2 is FVKESK in the germline V gene. The length of the CDR3 is 15 residues. With V trimmed by 4 bases and J by 2 bases, 7 bases remained unmatched. The chain's CDR3 is CASSPGQSYQETQYF. CDR3 in DNA: TGTGCCAGCAGCCCGGGACAGAGCTATCAAGAGACCCAGTACTTC.

V is TRBV28 and J is TRBJ2-7; the match to TRBD1 covers 7 bases. The V gene's germline CDR1 is MDHEN and CDR2 SYDVKM. The CDR3 extends over 15 amino acids. Trimming took 8 bases from V and 0 from J; bases not matched to a gene: 10. In DNA, the CDR3 is TGTGCCAGCGTTCAGACAGGGCAAATCTCCTACGAGCAGTACTTC. Protein product: CASVQTGQISYEQYF. The whole variable domain, remainder taken from reference TRBV28 and TRBJ2-7, is DVKVTQSSRYLVKRTGEKVFLECVQDMDHENMFWYRQDPGLGLRLIYFSYDVKMKEKGDIPEGYSVSREKKERFSLILESASTNQTSMYLCASVQTGQISYEQYFGPGTRLTVT.

As for this clone: The sample contains more than one DNA sequence encoding this CDR3. This chain connects TRBV21-1 to TRBJ1-2; TRBD1 is the table's D call, not checked against the DNA. TRBV21-1 is annotated as a pseudogene. CDR3 size: 15 residues. The CDR3 DNA reads as TGTGCCAGCAGCAAGGGGGACAGGGGCAACTATGGCTACACCTTC. Amino acid sequence: CASSKGDRGNYGYTF.